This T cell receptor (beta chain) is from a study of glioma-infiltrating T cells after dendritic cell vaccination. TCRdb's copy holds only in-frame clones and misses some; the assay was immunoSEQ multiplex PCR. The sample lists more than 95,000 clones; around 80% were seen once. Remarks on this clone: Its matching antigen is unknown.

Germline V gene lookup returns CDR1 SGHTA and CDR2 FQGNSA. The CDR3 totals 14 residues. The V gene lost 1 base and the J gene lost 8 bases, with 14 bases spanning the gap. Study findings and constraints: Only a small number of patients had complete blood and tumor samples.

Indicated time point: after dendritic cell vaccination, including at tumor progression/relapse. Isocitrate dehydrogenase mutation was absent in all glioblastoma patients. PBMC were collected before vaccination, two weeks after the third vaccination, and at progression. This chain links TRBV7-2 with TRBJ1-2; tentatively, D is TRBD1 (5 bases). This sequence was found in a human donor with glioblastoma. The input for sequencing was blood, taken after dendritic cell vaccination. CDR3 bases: TGTGCCAGCAGCTTAGTTTGGCAGGGTGGCGGCTACACCTTC. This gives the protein CASSLVWQGGGYTF.